The next 9 T cell receptor beta chains were all read from a single sample in a study of T cell clusters in autoimmune cytopenias. Each sample's input was 250 to 300 ng genomic DNA, 35,000 to 40,000 genome equivalents. TRB was amplified by touch-down multiplex PCR, primer pools A and B combined. For each CDR3 protein, TCRdb gives one entry from its re-call of the multiplex PCR reads, without DNA. This sample's table has around 6,100 distinct CDR3 sequences. Sequenced sample: peripheral blood. These receptors came from a human donor with an autoimmune cytopenia or autoimmune hepatitis (not recorded which).

V and J are TRBV4-1 and TRBJ2-3; TCRdb picks TRBD2, but there is no DNA to check that call. There are 17 residues in the CDR3. CDR1 MGHRA and CDR2 YSYEKL come from the germline V gene. The CDR3 reads CASSHLPSGGAEDTQYF.

This clonotype is called medium-sized (0.01 to 0.1%) based on its frequency. CDR3 sequence reads: CASSWDWKNSPLHF. This chain links TRBV5-5 with TRBJ1-6. This CDR3 has 14 amino acids. Looked up from germline, CDR1 is SGHKS and CDR2 is YYEKEE (reference sequence).

By frequency, this clonotype is medium-sized. The chain employs TRBV30 and TRBJ1-3; the TRBD1 assignment by TCRdb is unverifiable without DNA. The CDR3 length is 14 residues. CDR1 is GTSNPN, CDR2 SVGIG, per germline (reference sequence). CDR3 sequence: CAWSVRDSGNTIYF.

This clonotype shows up as medium-sized by frequency. This chain joins TRBV19 and TRBJ2-5; the TCRdb D gene call, TRBD1, has no DNA to confirm it. The length of the CDR3 is 13 residues. The germline CDR1 and CDR2 sequences are LNHDA and SQIVND (reference sequence). The chain's CDR3 is CASSIQGRETQYF.

This clonotype counts as medium-sized (0.01 to 0.1%) by frequency. The chain combines TRBV18 with TRBJ1-4. CDR3 length: 15 residues. Germline V gene lookup returns CDR1 KGHSH and CDR2 LQKENI. Here the CDR3 reads CASSPRSGVGEKLFF.

The chain uses TRBV20-1 and TRBJ2-2. Germline values: CDR1 DFQATT, CDR2 SNEGSKA (reference sequence). The CDR3 totals 14 residues. The CDR3 reads CSASFRSNTGELFF.

This clonotype is labeled medium-sized based on frequency. V is TRBV6-5 and J is TRBJ2-3; TCRdb designates TRBD1, a call that cannot be tested without DNA. Germline V gene sequence: CDR1 MNHEY, CDR2 SVGAGI. The CDR3 length is 15 residues. The CDR3 loop is CASSTWTGHTDTQYF.

This clonotype ranks as medium-sized in terms of frequency. The chain carries TRBV12-3 or TRBV12-4 and TRBJ1-6; the D gene TCRdb calls, TRBD1, cannot be checked with no DNA. The CDR3 is made up of 13 amino acids. The CDR3 sequence: CATGQVYNSPLHF.

This clonotype is labeled medium-sized based on frequency. This chain links TRBV19 with TRBJ1-2; there is no DNA to check the TCRdb D call of TRBD1. CDR1 and CDR2 from the germline V gene are LNHDA and SQIVND (reference sequence). CDR3 size: 14 residues. The CDR3 loop is CASSIPGTGYGYTF.